Below, 21 T cell receptor beta chains from the same sample are listed, as sequenced in a study of blood T cells in healthy people across ages. A sample-barcoded 5' primer and a J-beta primer mix were used in a second PCR of about 7 to 11 cycles. A single record per CDR3 protein comes from TCRdb applying MiXCR to the 5' RACE reads. The sample consists of 800,000 or so distinct CDR3 sequences, about half of them appearing once. The specimen sequenced was blood. The receptors here all came from an older man in good health.

This chain joins TRBV28 and TRBJ2-5; D unclear. The germline V gene has CDR1 MDHEN and CDR2 SYDVKM. The CDR3 totals 14 residues. Trimming took 5 bases from V and 0 from J, leaving 10 bases between them. CDR3: CASSRDPNQETQYF. The CDR3 coding sequence is TGTGCCAGCAGTCGCGACCCGAACCAAGAGACCCAGTACTTC. Full variable domain (outside the CDR3, taken from reference TRBV28 and TRBJ2-5): DVKVTQSSRYLVKRTGEKVFLECVQDMDHENMFWYRQDPGLGLRLIYFSYDVKMKEKGDIPEGYSVSREKKERFSLILESASTNQTSMYLCASSRDPNQETQYFGPGTRLLVL.

This chain links TRBV4-2 with TRBJ1-5; D is undetermined. V was cut by 1 base and J by 6 bases, with 10 bases left in between. CDR1 is LGHNA, CDR2 YNFKEQ, per germline. The CDR3 contains 14 residues. DNA for the CDR3: TGTGCCAGCAGCCAAGGGCGGGGAAGTCAGCCCCAGCATTTT. It is translated as CASSQGRGSQPQHF.

This clonotype was picked up a small number of times. The gene calls are TRBV7-2 and TRBJ2-6; 13 bases align to TRBD2. The CDR3 spans 15 residues. Trimming removed 5 bases from V and 9 bases from J; junction bases left unmatched: 4. Germline CDR1 and CDR2: SGHTA and FQGNSA. CDR3 in amino acids: CASSTRLAGGNVLTF. The CDR3 nucleotides read TGTGCCAGCAGCACCCGACTAGCGGGAGGCAACGTCCTGACTTTC. Together with reference TRBV7-2 and TRBJ2-6, the CDR3 gives the full variable domain: GAGVSQSPSNKVTEKGKDVELRCDPISGHTALYWYRQSLGQGLEFLIYFQGNSAPDKSGLPSDRFSAERTGGSVSTLTIQRTQQEDSAVYLCASSTRLAGGNVLTFGAGSRLTVL.

Only a few counts were recorded for this clonotype. This chain links TRBV29-1 with TRBJ2-1; tentatively, D is TRBD1 (6 bases). Per germline, CDR1 SQVTM and CDR2 ANQGSEA. The CDR3 loop spans 16 amino acids. V was clipped by 3 bases and J by 3 bases, with 18 bases between them. CDR3 residues: CSVDGVEKGVYNEQFF. Here the CDR3 DNA reads TGCAGCGTTGATGGGGTTGAGAAGGGGGTCTACAATGAGCAGTTCTTC.

With respect to this clonotype: An end of the junction differs from the germline gene, which may be a read error. The chain joins TRBV7-7 to TRBJ2-1; tentative D call: TRBD1 (6 bases). The germline gives CDR1 SSHAT, CDR2 FNYEAQ (reference sequence). There are 14 residues in the CDR3. The CDR3 loop reads CASSSSGTNNEQFF. CDR3 sequence (DNA): TGTGCTAGCAGCTCGTCCGGGACAAACAATGAGCAGTTCTTC.

The chain employs TRBV6-5 and TRBJ2-5; D remains unclear. The CDR3 extends over 14 amino acids. Germline CDR1 MNHEY, CDR2 SVGAGI. V was cut by 2 bases and J by 2 bases, with 9 bases left in between. The DNA for the CDR3 is TGTGCCAGCAGTTACGAATGGCAGCAAGAGACCCAGTACTTC. Translation gives CASSYEWQQETQYF.

The chain couples TRBV5-1 to TRBJ2-7; TRBD1 agrees at 7 bases. The CDR3 is 13 residues long. V gave up 5 bases and J gave up 3 bases; unmatched junction bases: 5. Germline assignment: CDR1 SGHRS and CDR2 YFSETQ. The CDR3 region has the DNA TGCGCCAGCAGGGGGGACAGAAACTACGAGCAGTACTTC. Translating it yields CASRGDRNYEQYF.

The genes are TRBV10-3 and TRBJ2-3, with a weak D call TRBD2 (6 bases). The CDR3 extends over 16 amino acids. Germline CDR1 and CDR2: ENHRY and SYGVKD. Trimming took off 3 bases at V and 0 bases at J, with 13 bases between the two ends. The CDR3 spells CAISDGAGRSTDTQYF. In nucleotides, the CDR3 is TGTGCCATCAGTGACGGTGCGGGGCGTAGCACAGATACGCAGTATTTT.

The rearrangement uses TRBV20-1 and TRBJ1-1; TRBD1 aligns across 8 bases. The germline V gene has CDR1 DFQATT and CDR2 SNEGSKA (reference sequence). The CDR3 is 15 residues long. Trimming at V came to 6 bases and at J to 1 base, leaving 10 bases not matched to a gene. CDR3 bases: TGCAGTGCCAAAACGGACAGGGAAGAGAACACTGAAGCTTTCTTT. This translates into CSAKTDREENTEAFF.

The genes are TRBV12-3 or TRBV12-4 and TRBJ2-5; 8 bases map to TRBD1. V lost 7 bases to trimming and J lost 11 bases; unmatched junction nucleotides: 18. The CDR3 spans 15 residues. CDR3: CASTRRDRRYNEQYF. The CDR3 nucleotides read TGTGCCAGCACCCGACGGGACAGGAGATACAATGAGCAGTACTTC.

CDR3 region: CASSLDSAEAFF. In DNA, the CDR3 is TGTGCCAGCTCACTTGACAGTGCTGAAGCTTTCTTT. The chain couples TRBV18 to TRBJ1-1; a possible D gene is TRBD1 (5 bases). Germline-derived CDR1 and CDR2 are KGHSH and LQKENI. Deletions cut 4 bases from V and 6 bases from J, with 9 bases between. The CDR3 length is 12 residues.

In this sample, this clonotype turned up a few times. An end of the junction differs from the germline gene, which may be a read error. The chain employs TRBV29-1 and TRBJ2-5, with 11 positions matching TRBD1. Germline CDR1 reads SQVTM; CDR2 reads ANQGSEA. This CDR3 has 15 amino acids. The CDR3 DNA reads TGCAGCGCTGAACCGGACAGGGGGCGATCCGAGACCCAGTACTTC. Translated, it gives CSAEPDRGRSETQYF.

This clonotype has only a few counts. The chain has TRBV6-6 and TRBJ2-1; 7 bases align to TRBD2. Germline lookup yields CDR1 MNHNY and CDR2 SVGAGI (reference sequence). V shed 0 bases, J shed 4 bases, and the junction held 6 bases outside the gene matches. CDR3 length equals 16 residues. In DNA form, the CDR3 reads TGTGCCAGCAGTTACTCGCGACTAGCAGTTTACAATGAGCAGTTCTTC. Its translation: CASSYSRLAVYNEQFF.

Regarding this clonotype: At one of its ends the junction is not consistent with the germline gene, which may arise from a read error. CDR3 coding DNA: TGTGCCAGCAGTTACCAGGGACAGCCCACCGGGGAACTGTTTTTT. Translation gives CASSYQGQPTGELFF. The chain uses TRBV27 and TRBJ2-2; 7 bases are a match to TRBD1. The CDR3 has 15 amino acids. Germline lookup yields CDR1 MNHEY and CDR2 SMNVEV (reference sequence).

This clonotype was observed a handful of times. The rearrangement links TRBV29-1 to TRBJ1-1; 8 nucleotides line up with TRBD1. There are 12 residues in the CDR3. Unmatched junction bases numbered 7, after V lost 7 bases and J lost 6 bases. CDR1 and CDR2 from the germline V gene are SQVTM and ANQGSEA. The CDR3: CSGTTGAAEAFF. CDR3 bases: TGCAGCGGCACGACAGGGGCGGCTGAAGCTTTCTTT.

The V call is TRBV9, the J call TRBJ2-1; 7 bases fit TRBD2. The CDR3 contains 14 residues. The V and J ends lost 0 bases and 6 bases, in that order; junction bases with no gene match: 3. Per the germline V gene, CDR1 is SGDLS and CDR2 is YYNGEE. CDR3 protein: CASSVVGLGNEQFF. The CDR3 bases are TGTGCCAGCAGCGTAGTAGGACTAGGCAATGAGCAGTTCTTC. The whole variable domain, remainder taken from reference TRBV9 and TRBJ2-1, is DSGVTQTPKHLITATGQRVTLRCSPRSGDLSVYWYQQSLDQGLQFLIQYYNGEERAKGNILERFSAQQFPDLHSELNLSSLELGDSALYFCASSVVGLGNEQFFGPGTRLTVL.

The chain employs TRBV29-1 and TRBJ2-3, with D possibly being TRBD1 or TRBD2 (6 bases each). This CDR3 has 16 amino acids. The V and J ends lost 6 bases and 2 bases respectively, with 21 bases between them. The germline CDR1 and CDR2 sequences are SQVTM and ANQGSEA. The CDR3 DNA reads TGCAGCGTGTTCCAAGCTTGGGGGGCGTACACAGATACGCAGTATTTT. Protein product: CSVFQAWGAYTDTQYF.

Details on this clonotype: An end of the junction does not agree with germline; a read error may underlie this. V and J are TRBV5-1 and TRBJ2-3; TRBD2 agrees at 8 bases. In germline, CDR1 is SGHRS, CDR2 YFSETQ. This CDR3 spans 16 amino acids. This chain's CDR3 is CVSSFFTSGGGDTQYF. CDR3 bases: TGCGTCAGCAGCTTTTTTACTAGCGGAGGGGGAGATACGCAGTATTTT.

Details on this clonotype: A much larger clone sits a single nucleotide away, making a read error possible. The V and J genes are TRBV5-1 and TRBJ2-5; D perhaps matches TRBD2 (6 bases). The CDR3 loop spans 14 amino acids. Germline V CDR1 and CDR2: SGHRS, YFSETQ. CDR3 loop: CASSLLQGGETRYF. CDR3 in DNA: TGCGCCAGCAGCTTGCTCCAGGGAGGAGAGACCCGGTACTTC.

This clonotype was detected many times. The V gene is TRBV27, the J gene TRBJ1-5; D uncertain. This CDR3 is built from 13 residues. V lost 2 bases, J lost 10 bases, and 12 bases lay in between. From germline, CDR1 is MNHEY and CDR2 SMNVEV (reference sequence). CDR3 sequence reads: CASSLSFLSPQHF. Written as DNA, the CDR3 is TGTGCCAGCAGTTTAAGCTTCTTGTCTCCCCAGCATTTT.

CDR3 sequence: CASSLVASGGDNEQFF. CDR3 coding DNA: TGTGCCAGCAGCTTAGTGGCCAGCGGGGGGGACAATGAGCAGTTCTTC. The chain combines TRBV7-9 with TRBJ2-1; 10 positions match TRBD2. Germline loops: CDR1 SEHNR, CDR2 FQNEAQ (reference sequence). V was clipped by 1 base and J by 5 bases; unmatched bases: 5. This CDR3 has 16 residues. Full variable domain (rest looked up from reference TRBV7-9 and TRBJ2-1): DTGVSQNPRHKITKRGQNVTFRCDPISEHNRLYWYRQTLGQGPEFLTYFQNEAQLEKSRLLSDRFSAERPKGSFSTLEIQRTEQGDSAMYLCASSLVASGGDNEQFFGPGTRLTVL.